What follows are 31 T cell receptor beta chains derived from one specimen sequenced in a study of a mutant IDH1 vaccine in newly diagnosed glioma. Time point denoted: baseline, week 1 (first vaccination visit). Stated treatment: pre-vaccination baseline after standard-of-care therapy. Only in-frame clones appear in the TCRdb table, and some are missing; sequencing was by immunoSEQ multiplex PCR. The data show about 36,000 clones, roughly 78% seen once. The material sequenced was PBMCs, taken from a glioma patient treated with radiotherapy, temozolomide or both. These receptors originate from a man aged 35 to 55 with glioma. Some clones in this sample may be carry-over from other donors' samples.

The rearrangement joins TRBV12-5 to TRBJ1-5, with D possibly matching TRBD1 (5 bases). Germline V gene lookup returns CDR1 LGHNT and CDR2 FRNRAP. This CDR3 region has 13 residues. V was cut by 4 bases and J by 5 bases, with 9 bases left in between. The chain's CDR3 is CASGSTGDQPQHF. DNA for the CDR3: TGTGCTAGTGGTTCGACGGGGGATCAGCCCCAGCATTTT. The variable domain in full, with the rest retrieved from reference TRBV12-5 and TRBJ1-5, is DARVTQTPRHKVTEMGQEVTMRCQPILGHNTVFWYRQTMMQGLELLAYFRNRAPLDDSGMPKDRFSAEMPDATLATLKIQPSEPRDSAVYFCASGSTGDQPQHFGDGTRLSIL.

The chain links TRBV9 to TRBJ2-7; D is uncertain. Germline V gives CDR1 SGDLS, CDR2 YYNGEE. V lost 0 bases, J lost 6 bases, and 16 bases lay in between. The CDR3 is made up of 15 amino acids. CDR3 in amino acids: CASSVAVDPVGEQYF. The CDR3 nucleotides are TGTGCCAGCAGCGTAGCCGTGGATCCCGTCGGCGAGCAGTACTTC.

The genes are TRBV21-1 and TRBJ1-5; the listed D gene, TRBD1, was not tested against the DNA. TRBV21-1 is a recognized pseudogene. CDR3 length: 15 amino acids. CDR3 residues: CASSKWDIINQPQHF. The CDR3 coding sequence is TGTGCCAGCAGCAAATGGGACATTATCAATCAGCCCCAGCATTTT.

The chain joins TRBV7-3 to TRBJ1-1; the D gene is possibly TRBD1 (6 bases). Trimming stripped 4 bases from V and 0 bases from J, with 12 bases between. Germline-derived CDR1 and CDR2 are SGHTA and FQGTGA. CDR3 size: 15 residues. CDR3 sequence: CASSSGTFMNTEAFF. The CDR3 DNA reads TGTGCCAGCAGCTCCGGGACATTCATGAACACTGAAGCTTTCTTT.

The J gene is TRBJ1-5, the V gene TRBV30; tentatively, D is TRBD1 (6 bases). The CDR3 length is 16 residues. Between the trimmed V and J ends, which lost 1 base and 4 bases, there was a span of 17 bases. Germline CDR1 and CDR2: GTSNPN and SVGIG (reference sequence). The CDR3 DNA sequence: TGTGCCTGGAGTGGTCCCGGGACAAGAGGAAATCAGCCCCAGCATTTT. Its protein is CAWSGPGTRGNQPQHF.

About this clone itself: One junction end disagrees with the germline gene, perhaps due to a read error. The gene calls are TRBV9 and TRBJ2-7; 7 bases match TRBD1. Germline assignment: CDR1 SGDLS and CDR2 YYNGEE. This CDR3 is built from 15 residues. In DNA, the CDR3 is TGTGCCAGCAGCGTAGCAGGGGGACCTTACTACAAGCAGTACTTC. Translating gives CASSVAGGPYYKQYF.

The chain joins TRBV10-2 to TRBJ2-1; 11 bases agree with TRBD2. V shed 4 bases, J shed 4 bases, and the junction held 0 bases outside the gene matches. CDR3 length: 14 amino acids. The germline CDR1 and CDR2 sequences are WSHSY and SAAADI. DNA for the CDR3: TGCGCCAGCAGTGCTAGCGGGGGGTACAATGAGCAGTTCTTC. Protein sequence: CASSASGGYNEQFF.

The CDR3 nucleotides read TGCGCCAGCAGCCAATACTCGGCAGACAATGGCTACACCTTC. Translation: CASSQYSADNGYTF. This chain uses TRBV4-1 with TRBJ1-2; no definite D call. V was shortened by 2 bases and J by 6 bases, with 13 bases between the two germline ends. CDR3 size: 14 residues. Germline V CDR1 and CDR2: MGHRA, YSYEKL.

The chain combines TRBV7-9 with TRBJ1-1; TRBD1 is a possible D gene (6 bases). The CDR3 extends over 17 amino acids. Per the germline V gene, CDR1 is SEHNR and CDR2 is FQNEAQ (reference sequence). Trimming stripped 3 bases from V and 2 bases from J, with 19 bases between. The CDR3 sequence is CASSFRGGRLGNTEAFF. CDR3 DNA: TGTGCCAGCAGCTTTCGGGGGGGCCGGCTGGGCAACACTGAAGCTTTCTTT.

This clone was observed once. The rearrangement links TRBV19 to TRBJ1-5; D perhaps matches TRBD1 (5 bases). The germline CDR1 and CDR2 sequences are LNHDA and SQIVND (reference sequence). This CDR3 comprises 15 residues. V gave up 9 bases and J gave up 1 base, with 16 bases separating them. CDR3 in DNA: TGTGCCAGCAAGAACCGGGACTTGAGCAATCAGCCCCAGCATTTT. Residues: CASKNRDLSNQPQHF.

The chain links TRBV19 to TRBJ2-7; D might be TRBD1 (6 bases). Between the trimmed V and J ends, which lost 3 bases and 4 bases, there was a span of 19 bases. The germline gives CDR1 LNHDA, CDR2 SQIVND (reference sequence). The CDR3 sequence is 16 residues long. The CDR3 nucleotides are TGTGCCAGTAGTATGCCGGGGCAGGGGTCGCGTTACGAGCAGTACTTC. It specifies CASSMPGQGSRYEQYF. Based on the CDR3 plus reference TRBV19 and TRBJ2-7, the full variable domain is DGGITQSPKYLFRKEGQNVTLSCEQNLNHDAMYWYRQDPGQGLRLIYYSQIVNDFQKGDIAEGYSVSREKKESFPLTVTSAQKNPTAFYLCASSMPGQGSRYEQYFGPGTRLTVT.

The V call is TRBV5-1, the J call TRBJ1-5; a weak D match, TRBD1 (5 bases). V lost 3 bases, J lost 5 bases, and 9 bases lay in between. This CDR3 region has 13 residues. CDR1 SGHRS and CDR2 YFSETQ come from the germline V gene. The chain's CDR3 is CASSWGVDQPQHF. The DNA for the CDR3 is TGCGCCAGCAGCTGGGGGGTTGATCAGCCCCAGCATTTT.

V usage is TRBV5-4 and J usage is TRBJ2-1, with D maybe TRBD2 (6 bases). The CDR3 sequence is 13 residues long. Germline values: CDR1 SGHNT, CDR2 YYREEE (reference sequence). V was trimmed by 5 bases and J by 8 bases, leaving 14 bases between them. The CDR3 DNA reads TGTGCCAGCAGGTTGCCCCCTAGCGATGAGCAGTTCTTC. This gives the protein CASRLPPSDEQFF.

The rearrangement joins TRBV2 to TRBJ1-2, with TRBD1 as a possible D gene (5 bases). Per the germline V gene, CDR1 is SNHLY and CDR2 is FYNNEI. This CDR3 has 13 residues. V lost 4 bases and J 2 bases, leaving 8 bases between the germline ends. The CDR3 DNA reads as TGTGCCAGCAGTGCTGCAGGGAACTATGGCTACACCTTC. This gives the protein CASSAAGNYGYTF.

The chain carries TRBV6-1 and TRBJ1-1, with TRBD1 matching over 9 bases. This CDR3 comprises 15 residues. V was clipped by 7 bases and J by 0 bases; unmatched bases: 6. Germline-derived CDR1 and CDR2 are MNHNS and SASEGT. The CDR3 region is CASNIDRGMNTEAFF. The DNA of the CDR3 is TGTGCCAGCAATATTGACAGGGGGATGAACACTGAAGCTTTCTTT.

The V call is TRBV6-5, the J call TRBJ1-5, with a possible D match to TRBD1 (5 bases). The CDR3 sequence is 15 residues long. V was shortened by 5 bases and J by 1 base, with 12 bases between the two germline ends. Germline V CDR1 and CDR2: MNHEY, SVGAGI. The CDR3 DNA reads TGTGCCAGCAGTACCGGGACGGGAAGCAATCAGCCCCAGCATTTT. It translates to CASSTGTGSNQPQHF.

This chain uses TRBV5-6 with TRBJ1-2; D is uncertain. The CDR3 contains 13 residues. V was shortened by 1 base and J by 2 bases, with 6 bases between the two germline ends. Germline CDR1 reads SGHDT; CDR2 reads YYEEEE. The CDR3 sequence: CASSLLQNYGYTF. In DNA, the CDR3 is TGTGCCAGCAGCTTGTTACAGAACTATGGCTACACCTTC.

The chain combines TRBV6-1 with TRBJ2-2; 7 bases are a match to TRBD2. The germline CDR1 and CDR2 sequences are MNHNS and SASEGT. This CDR3 is 14 amino acids long. The V segment lost 4 bases and the J segment 3 bases; nucleotides outside the gene matches: 2. CDR3: CASSATSDTGELFF. The CDR3 DNA sequence: TGTGCCAGCAGTGCCACTAGCGACACCGGGGAGCTGTTTTTT.

CDR3 loop: CASSPGQGGTDTQYF. CDR3 nucleotide sequence: TGTGCCAGCTCACCAGGCCAGGGGGGGACAGATACGCAGTATTTT. The chain links TRBV18 to TRBJ2-3; D is tentatively TRBD1 or TRBD2 (7 bases each). The germline V gene has CDR1 KGHSH and CDR2 LQKENI. Trimming removed 2 bases at V and 3 bases at J, with 12 bases between. The CDR3 is 15 residues long.

The chain carries TRBV6-6 and TRBJ1-1, with 9 bases matching TRBD1. Trimming removed 4 bases from V and 3 bases from J; junction bases left unmatched: 6. The CDR3 spans 15 residues. The germline V gene has CDR1 MNHNY and CDR2 SVGAGI (reference sequence). CDR3 amino acids: CASSSRDRADTEAFF. DNA for the CDR3: TGTGCCAGCAGTTCGCGGGACAGGGCGGACACTGAAGCTTTCTTT.

This rearrangement joins TRBV5-1 to TRBJ1-1; the D is unclear. Germline CDR1 reads SGHRS; CDR2 reads YFSETQ. The CDR3 runs 16 residues. The V end lost 6 bases, the J end lost 1 base, and 19 bases lay between the germline ends. CDR3 sequence reads: CASTASGGRGNTEAFF. As DNA, the CDR3 is TGCGCCAGCACCGCCTCGGGAGGGCGAGGGAACACTGAAGCTTTCTTT.

J is TRBJ2-7 and V is TRBV2; D gene ambiguous. This CDR3 comprises 11 residues. V lost 6 bases to trimming and J lost 2 bases, with 5 bases between them. Germline CDR1 reads SNHLY; CDR2 reads FYNNEI. CDR3 protein: CASSVTYEQYF. The DNA for the CDR3 is TGTGCCAGCAGCGTAACCTACGAGCAGTACTTC.

This sequence joins TRBV30 and TRBJ1-1; D is unclear. The V and J ends lost 3 bases and 4 bases respectively, with 9 bases between them. Germline values: CDR1 GTSNPN, CDR2 SVGIG (reference sequence). The CDR3 loop spans 12 amino acids. This CDR3 reads CAWRESSTEAFF. The CDR3 DNA follows: TGTGCCTGGAGGGAGAGTAGCACTGAAGCTTTCTTT.

The V gene is TRBV5-1, the J gene TRBJ1-1, with 8 nucleotides matching TRBD1. Trimming took 3 bases from V and 6 from J; bases not matched to a gene: 7. CDR3 length: 14 residues. Germline CDR1 and CDR2: SGHRS and YFSETQ. The CDR3 spells CASSSDRDVPEAFF. The CDR3 bases are TGCGCCAGCAGCTCGGACAGGGATGTCCCTGAAGCTTTCTTT.

This rearrangement joins TRBV5-1 to TRBJ2-7, with TRBD1 identical over 9 bases. The CDR3 has 14 residues. Germline CDR1 and CDR2: SGHRS and YFSETQ. Trimming cost V 3 bases and J 4 bases; bases outside gene matches: 5. The CDR3 region is CASSWTGAGYEQYF. CDR3 bases: TGCGCCAGCAGCTGGACAGGGGCTGGGTACGAGCAGTACTTC. Combining the CDR3 with reference TRBV5-1 and TRBJ2-7 gives the whole variable domain KAGVTQTPRYLIKTRGQQVTLSCSPISGHRSVSWYQQTPGQGLQFLFEYFSETQRNKGNFPGRFSGRQFSNSRSEMNVSTLELGDSALYLCASSWTGAGYEQYFGPGTRLTVT.

This clone was detected only once. The chain uses TRBV7-8 and TRBJ2-2, with D maybe TRBD2 (5 bases). The CDR3 length is 14 residues. CDR1 is SGHVS, CDR2 FQNEAQ, per germline. Trimming took 7 bases from V and 5 from J, leaving 14 bases between them. CDR3 sequence reads: CASTSRRFTGELFF. CDR3 DNA sequence: TGTGCCAGCACCTCTCGGAGGTTTACCGGGGAGCTGTTTTTT.

This rearrangement joins TRBV2 to TRBJ1-2, with 9 bases matching TRBD1. The germline gives CDR1 SNHLY, CDR2 FYNNEI. The length of the CDR3 is 14 residues. V lost 6 bases, J lost 6 bases, and 8 bases stayed unmatched. CDR3 amino acids: CASRRGQGRDGYTF. CDR3 DNA sequence: TGTGCCAGCAGGCGGGGACAGGGCCGGGATGGCTACACCTTC.

The CDR3 bases are TGTGCCAGCAGCACCGGCAGGGGGATTGAACAGCCCCAGCATTTT. Protein product: CASSTGRGIEQPQHF. V gene TRBV21-1 combines with J gene TRBJ1-5; the table's D call, TRBD1, was not checked against the DNA. TRBV21-1 is deemed a pseudogene. The CDR3 spans 15 residues.

The sample holds a few counts of this clone. J is TRBJ1-2 and V is TRBV30; no definite D call. This CDR3 spans 12 amino acids. Germline V CDR1 and CDR2: GTSNPN, SVGIG (reference sequence). Trimming shortened V by 1 base and J by 7 bases, and 10 bases separated the two germline ends. In DNA form, the CDR3 reads TGTGCCTGGAGTGGCATGGGAGGTGGCTACACCTTC. It yields the protein CAWSGMGGGYTF.

The gene calls are TRBV14 and TRBJ2-3; no clear D. V lost 1 base, J lost 10 bases, and 3 bases lay in between. Germline V gene sequence: CDR1 SGHDN, CDR2 FVKESK. The CDR3 has 10 amino acids. The CDR3 spells CASSQGSQYF. The CDR3 region has the DNA TGTGCCAGCAGCCAAGGGTCGCAGTATTTT.

The gene calls are TRBV7-9 and TRBJ1-6; 9 bases map to TRBD1. V lost 3 bases and J lost 10; bases outside the gene matches: 4. Germline V gives CDR1 SEHNR, CDR2 FQNEAQ (reference sequence). This CDR3 is 14 amino acids long. CDR3 DNA sequence: TGTGCCAGCAGCTTGTGGGACAGGGACTCACCCCTCCACTTT. Encoded protein: CASSLWDRDSPLHF.